This T cell receptor (beta chain) was retrieved from a study of blood T cell repertoires in COVID-19. The wider study: Material from acute and convalescent COVID-19 was sourced from the United States, Italy and Spain. Sources were T cells, B-cell-depleted T cells, or PBMCs; the material itself was cDNA or gDNA.

Original processing notes: Amplified reference gene primers provided the basis for estimating nucleated cell counts. Some clones are missing from TCRdb's copy, which holds only in-frame ones; the method was immunoSEQ multiplex PCR. D and trimming were read from the DNA, whereas the V and J calls and clone size are those reported in that table. The table records about 290,000 clones, around 90% of them present only once. Germline CDR1 reads SQVTM; CDR2 reads ANQGSEA. The CDR3 sequence is 15 residues long. V gave up 2 bases and J gave up 2 bases; unmatched junction bases: 5. The V gene is TRBV29-1, the J gene TRBJ2-3; 9 bases agree with TRBD2. Sequencing used peripheral blood. The TCR originated in a woman aged 40 to 50 who had recovered from COVID-19. The CDR3 sequence: CSVEKVAGDTDTQYF. CDR3 sequence (DNA): TGCAGCGTTGAAAAGGTAGCGGGGGACACAGATACGCAGTATTTT.